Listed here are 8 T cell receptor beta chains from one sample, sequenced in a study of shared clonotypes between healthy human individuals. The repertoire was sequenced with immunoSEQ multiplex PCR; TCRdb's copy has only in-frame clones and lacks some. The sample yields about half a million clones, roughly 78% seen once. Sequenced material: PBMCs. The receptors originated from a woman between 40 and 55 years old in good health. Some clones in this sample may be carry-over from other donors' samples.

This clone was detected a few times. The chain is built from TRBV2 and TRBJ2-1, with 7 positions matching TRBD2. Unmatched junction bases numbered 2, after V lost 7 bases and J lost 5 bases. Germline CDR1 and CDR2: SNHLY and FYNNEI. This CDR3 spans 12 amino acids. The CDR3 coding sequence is TGTGCCAGCACTAGCGGACACAATGAGCAGTTCTTC. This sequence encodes CASTSGHNEQFF.

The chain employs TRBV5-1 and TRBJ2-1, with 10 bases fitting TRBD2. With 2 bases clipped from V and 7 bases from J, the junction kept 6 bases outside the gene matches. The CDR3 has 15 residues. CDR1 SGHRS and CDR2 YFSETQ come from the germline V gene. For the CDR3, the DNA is TGCGCCAGCAGCTTTCTAGCGGGAGAGGGAAATGAGCAGTTCTTC. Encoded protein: CASSFLAGEGNEQFF.

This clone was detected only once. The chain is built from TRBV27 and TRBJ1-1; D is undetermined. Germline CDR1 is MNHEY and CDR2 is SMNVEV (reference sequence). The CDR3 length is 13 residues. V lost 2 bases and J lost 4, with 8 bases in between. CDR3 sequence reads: CASSLALGTEAFF. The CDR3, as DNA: TGTGCCAGCAGTTTAGCCTTGGGCACTGAAGCTTTCTTT.

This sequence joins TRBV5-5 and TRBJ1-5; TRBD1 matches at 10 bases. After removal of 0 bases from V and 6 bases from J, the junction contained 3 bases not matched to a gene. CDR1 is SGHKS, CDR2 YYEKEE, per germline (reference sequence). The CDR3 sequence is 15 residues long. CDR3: CASSLEGQGFQPQHF. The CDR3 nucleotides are TGTGCCAGCAGCTTGGAGGGACAGGGGTTTCAGCCCCAGCATTTT.

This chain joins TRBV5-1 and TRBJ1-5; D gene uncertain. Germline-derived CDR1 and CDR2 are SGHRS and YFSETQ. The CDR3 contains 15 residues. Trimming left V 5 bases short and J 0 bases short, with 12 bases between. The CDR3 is CASRFGPSSNQPQHF. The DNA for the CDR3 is TGCGCCAGCAGGTTTGGGCCATCTAGCAATCAGCCCCAGCATTTT.

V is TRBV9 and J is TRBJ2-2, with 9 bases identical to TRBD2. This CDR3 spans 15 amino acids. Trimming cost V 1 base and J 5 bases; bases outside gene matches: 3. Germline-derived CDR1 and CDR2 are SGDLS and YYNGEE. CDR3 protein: CASSVFAGGTGELFF. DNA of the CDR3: TGTGCCAGCAGCGTATTTGCGGGAGGGACCGGGGAGCTGTTTTTT.

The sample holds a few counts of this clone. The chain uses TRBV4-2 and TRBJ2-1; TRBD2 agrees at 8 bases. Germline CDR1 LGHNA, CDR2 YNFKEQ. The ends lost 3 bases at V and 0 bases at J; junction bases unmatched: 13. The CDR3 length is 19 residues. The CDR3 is CASSQRSGTSGDSYNEQFF. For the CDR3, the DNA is TGTGCCAGCAGCCAGCGTAGCGGGACCTCCGGGGACTCCTACAATGAGCAGTTCTTC.

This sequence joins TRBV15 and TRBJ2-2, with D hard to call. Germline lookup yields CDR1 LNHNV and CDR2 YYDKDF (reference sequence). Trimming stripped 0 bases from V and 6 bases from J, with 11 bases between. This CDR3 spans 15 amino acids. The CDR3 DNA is TGTGCCACCAGCAGAGATTCTCCCCAGGCCGGGGAGCTGTTTTTT. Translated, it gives CATSRDSPQAGELFF.